This is a list of T cell receptor beta chains from one sample in a study of tumor-infiltrating lymphocytes in primary liver carcinoma. Via MiXCR, TCRdb re-called the multiplex PCR reads, giving one row per CDR3 protein. The table has approximately 210,000 distinct CDR3 sequences, less than 75% seen once. The sequencing input was peripheral blood. These receptors originate from a woman in her fifties or sixties with primary liver carcinoma and hepatitis B virus infection. The CDR3 runs from the conserved cysteine through the conserved F or W. Each record gives: D gene, V gene, clone size, J gene, CDR3 DNA, CDR3 protein. D genes are given only for firm matches. Clone size is not always given. Where it is, it says once, few, many or a class for expanded clones.

NA	TRBV11-2	NA	TRBJ1-1	TGTGCCAGCAGCGCACAGTGCTGGGGGACTGAAGCTTTCTTT	CASSAQCWGTEAFF
NA	TRBV7-8	NA	TRBJ2-2	TGTGCCAGCAGCCCGTCCCGGGACTACCTTCTACAGGGGACCGGGGAGCTGTTTTTT	CASSPSRDYLLQGTGELFF
NA	TRBV30	few	TRBJ1-1	TGTGCCTGGAGAGCCGGGGCAGGGGCTGAAGCTTTCTTT	CAWRAGAGAEAFF
TRBD2	TRBV6-5	NA	TRBJ2-7	TGTGACAGCAGCCGGACTAGCAGGAGAGCCTGGGGGGAGCGGTACTTC	CDSSRTSRRAWGERYF
NA	TRBV11-2	medium-sized	TRBJ2-3	TGTGCCAGCAGCTTAGAATATCGGAGGGCGCAGTATTTT	CASSLEYRRAQYF
TRBD2	TRBV11-2	once	TRBJ2-1	TGTGCCAGCAGCCCATGGACTAGCGGGAGGGGTGAGCAGTTCTTC	CASSPWTSGRGEQFF
TRBD1	TRBV11-1	NA	TRBJ2-7	TGTGCCAGCAGCCCACGACAGGGGGTCACATACGAGCAGTACTTC	CASSPRQGVTYEQYF
TRBD2	TRBV6-1	many	TRBJ2-3	TGTGCCTGCCGGGGGGGCACAGCTAGCACAGATACGCAGTATTTT	CACRGGTASTDTQYF
TRBD2	TRBV29-1	NA	TRBJ2-5	TGCAGCGTTAAATCCCGGACTAGCGGGACGGAGACCCAGTGCTTC	CSVKSRTSGTETQCF
TRBD2	TRBV12-3/TRBV12-4	NA	TRBJ2-3	TGTGCCAGCAGTTTCAAAACTAGCGGCACAGATGCGCAGTATTTT	CASSFKTSGTDAQYF
NA	TRBV4-2	many	TRBJ2-1	TGTGCCAGCAGCCAAGATAGCCAGGGAACCTACAATGAGCAGTTCTTC	CASSQDSQGTYNEQFF
TRBD1	TRBV6-1	NA	TRBJ1-5	TGTGCCAGCGAGGGACAGGGATTTCAGTCCCAGCATTTT	CASEGQGFQSQHF
TRBD2	TRBV5-4	many	TRBJ2-1	TGTGCCAGCAGCTTGTTTGCGGGGGGGTTCAATGAGCAGTTCTTC	CASSLFAGGFNEQFF
NA	TRBV6-5	many	TRBJ2-3	TGTGCCAGCAGTTACCAGACGGGCAGGCAGTATTTT	CASSYQTGRQYF
NA	TRBV7-8	NA	TRBJ2-1	TGTGTCAGCAGCTTATTCATGAATGGAGCGCAGTTCTTC	CVSSLFMNGAQFF
NA	TRBV11-2	NA	TRBJ2-7	TGTGCCAGCAGCTCAGGCGGCAGCCAGTACTTC	CASSSGGSQYF
TRBD2	TRBV11-2	NA	TRBJ2-5	TGTGCCAGCAGCTTAAAAGCGGGGATGTTAGCCCAGTACTTC	CASSLKAGMLAQYF
NA	TRBV24-1	few	TRBJ2-6	TGTGCCACCAGTGAGGCGGGCTCTGGGGCCAACGTCCTGACTTTC	CATSEAGSGANVLTF
TRBD1	TRBV28	NA	TRBJ2-7	TGTGCCAGCAGGAAGGACAGGGACTCCTACGAGCAGTACTTC	CASRKDRDSYEQYF
TRBD2	TRBV11-2	few	TRBJ2-3	TGTGCCAGCAGTTTAACGCGGGGGGGCACAGATGCGCAGTATTTT	CASSLTRGGTDAQYF